The source of this T cell receptor (beta chain) is a study of shared clonotypes between healthy human individuals. Germline V gene data show CDR1 as GTSNPN and CDR2 as SVGIG (reference sequence). V lost 2 bases, J lost 5 bases, and 12 bases stayed unmatched. This CDR3 is built from 16 residues. Execution of the assay was at deep level. Produced via immunoSEQ multiplex PCR; TCRdb's table is partial and in-frame only. Among approximately 500,000 clones listed, about 72% were seen once. Points on this clone: At the DNA level, this CDR3 is encoded by other sequences in the same sample as well.

This sequence was found in a woman aged 40 to 49 in good health. Some clones in this sample may be carry-over from other donors' samples. Sequenced input: PBMCs. V and J are TRBV30 and TRBJ2-7; TRBD2 agrees at 10 bases. The CDR3 sequence: CAWSHARAGGPHEQYF. CDR3 coding DNA: TGTGCCTGGAGTCACGCGCGAGCGGGAGGGCCCCACGAGCAGTACTTC.